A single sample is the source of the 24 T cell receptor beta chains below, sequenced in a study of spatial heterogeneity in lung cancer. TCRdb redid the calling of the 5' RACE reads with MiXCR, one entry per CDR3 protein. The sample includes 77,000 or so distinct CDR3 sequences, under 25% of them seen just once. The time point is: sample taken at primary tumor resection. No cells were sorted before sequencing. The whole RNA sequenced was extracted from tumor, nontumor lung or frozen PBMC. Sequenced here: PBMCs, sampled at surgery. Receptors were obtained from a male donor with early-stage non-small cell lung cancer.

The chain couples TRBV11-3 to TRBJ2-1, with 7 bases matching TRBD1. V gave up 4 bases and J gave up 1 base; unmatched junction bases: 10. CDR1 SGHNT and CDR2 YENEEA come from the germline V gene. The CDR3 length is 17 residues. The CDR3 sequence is CASSSFSGTASYNEQFF. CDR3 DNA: TGTGCCAGCAGCTCCTTTTCCGGGACAGCTTCCTACAATGAGCAGTTCTTC.

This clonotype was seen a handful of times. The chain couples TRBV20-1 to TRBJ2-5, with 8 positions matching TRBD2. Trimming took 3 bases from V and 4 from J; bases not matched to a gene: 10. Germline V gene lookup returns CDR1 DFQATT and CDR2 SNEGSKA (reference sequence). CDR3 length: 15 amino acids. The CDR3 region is CSARPPGLVSETQYF. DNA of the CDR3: TGCAGTGCTAGGCCTCCGGGACTAGTTTCAGAGACCCAGTACTTC.

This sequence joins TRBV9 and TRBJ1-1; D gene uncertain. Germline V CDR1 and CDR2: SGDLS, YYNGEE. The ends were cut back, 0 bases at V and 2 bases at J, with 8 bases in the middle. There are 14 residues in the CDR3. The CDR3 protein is CASSVVSKNTEAFF. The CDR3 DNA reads TGTGCCAGCAGCGTAGTTTCGAAAAACACTGAAGCTTTCTTT.

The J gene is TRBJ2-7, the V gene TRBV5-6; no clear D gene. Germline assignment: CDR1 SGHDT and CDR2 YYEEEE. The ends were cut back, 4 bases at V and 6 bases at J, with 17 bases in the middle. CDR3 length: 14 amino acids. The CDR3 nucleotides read TGTGCCAGCAGCAACGGACCCACCCGTGGCGAGCAGTACTTC. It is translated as CASSNGPTRGEQYF.

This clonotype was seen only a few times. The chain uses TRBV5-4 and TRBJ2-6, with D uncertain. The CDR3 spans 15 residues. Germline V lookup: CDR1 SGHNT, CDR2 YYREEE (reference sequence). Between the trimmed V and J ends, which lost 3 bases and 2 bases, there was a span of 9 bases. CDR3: CASSYSSTGANVLTF. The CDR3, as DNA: TGTGCCAGCAGCTACTCCAGCACTGGGGCCAACGTCCTGACTTTC.

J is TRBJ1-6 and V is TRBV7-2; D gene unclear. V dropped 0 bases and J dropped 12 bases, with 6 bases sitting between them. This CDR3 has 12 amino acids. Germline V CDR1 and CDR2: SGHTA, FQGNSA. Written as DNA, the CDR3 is TGTGCCAGCAGCTTAGCCACGGGACCCCTCCACTTT. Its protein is CASSLATGPLHF.

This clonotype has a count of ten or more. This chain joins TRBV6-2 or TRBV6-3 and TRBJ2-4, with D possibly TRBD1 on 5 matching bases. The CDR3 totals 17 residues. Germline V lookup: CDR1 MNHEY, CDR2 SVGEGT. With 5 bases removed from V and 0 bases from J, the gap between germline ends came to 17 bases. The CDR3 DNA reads TGTGCCAGCAGTCCAAAGGACAAGCCTCTAGCCAAAAACATTCAGTACTTC. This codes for CASSPKDKPLAKNIQYF.

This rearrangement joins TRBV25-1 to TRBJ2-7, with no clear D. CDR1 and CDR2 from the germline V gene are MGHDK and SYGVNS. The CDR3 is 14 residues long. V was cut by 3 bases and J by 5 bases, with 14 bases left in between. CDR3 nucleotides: TGTGCCAGCAGTGACGGGCAGGTTCTGAACGAGCAGTACTTC. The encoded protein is CASSDGQVLNEQYF.

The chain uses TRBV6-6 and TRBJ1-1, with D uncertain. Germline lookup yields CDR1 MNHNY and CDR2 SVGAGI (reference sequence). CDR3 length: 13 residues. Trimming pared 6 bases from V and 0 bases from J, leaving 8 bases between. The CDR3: CASRQELNTEAFF. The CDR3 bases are TGTGCCAGCAGGCAGGAGTTGAACACTGAAGCTTTCTTT.

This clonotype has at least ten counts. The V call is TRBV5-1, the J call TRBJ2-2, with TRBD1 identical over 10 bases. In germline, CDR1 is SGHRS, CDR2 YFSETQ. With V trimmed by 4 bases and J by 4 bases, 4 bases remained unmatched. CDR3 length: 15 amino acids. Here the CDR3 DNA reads TGCGCCAGCAGCGCGGGACAGGGGCTCACCGGGGAGCTGTTTTTT. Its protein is CASSAGQGLTGELFF.

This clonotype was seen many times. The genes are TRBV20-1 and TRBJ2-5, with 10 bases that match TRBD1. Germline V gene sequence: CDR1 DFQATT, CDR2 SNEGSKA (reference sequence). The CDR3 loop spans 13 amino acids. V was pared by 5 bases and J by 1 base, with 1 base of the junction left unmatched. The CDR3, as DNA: TGCAGTGCTGGACAGGGGGTCCAAGAGACCCAGTACTTC. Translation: CSAGQGVQETQYF.

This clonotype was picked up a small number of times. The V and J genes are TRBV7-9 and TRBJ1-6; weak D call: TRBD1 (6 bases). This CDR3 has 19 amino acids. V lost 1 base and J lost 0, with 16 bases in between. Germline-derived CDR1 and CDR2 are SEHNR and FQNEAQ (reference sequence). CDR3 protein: CASSLDTGHISSYNSPLHF. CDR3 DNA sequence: TGTGCCAGCAGCTTAGATACGGGACATATAAGCTCCTATAATTCACCCCTCCACTTT.

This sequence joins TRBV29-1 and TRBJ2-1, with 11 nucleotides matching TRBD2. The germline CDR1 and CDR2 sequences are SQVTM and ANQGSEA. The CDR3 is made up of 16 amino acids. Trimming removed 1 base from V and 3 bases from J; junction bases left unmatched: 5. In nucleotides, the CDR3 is TGCAGCGTTGAAGGCGGGACTAGCGGAAACTACAATGAGCAGTTCTTC. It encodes CSVEGGTSGNYNEQFF.

The CDR3 DNA sequence: TGTGCCAGCTCGAGGGGGGCCTACGAGCAGTACTTC. Translating it yields CASSRGAYEQYF. This chain links TRBV18 with TRBJ2-7, with D perhaps being TRBD1 or TRBD2 (6 bases each). The length of the CDR3 is 12 residues. Germline V lookup: CDR1 KGHSH, CDR2 LQKENI. Trimming pared 6 bases from V and 2 bases from J, leaving 8 bases between.

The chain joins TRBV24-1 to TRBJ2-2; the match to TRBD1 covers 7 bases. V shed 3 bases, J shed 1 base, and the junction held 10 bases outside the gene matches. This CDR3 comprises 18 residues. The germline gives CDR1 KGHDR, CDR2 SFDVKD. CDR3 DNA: TGTGCCACCAGTGATCCGATCGGGACAGCCGGGAACACCGGGGAGCTGTTTTTT. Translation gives CATSDPIGTAGNTGELFF.

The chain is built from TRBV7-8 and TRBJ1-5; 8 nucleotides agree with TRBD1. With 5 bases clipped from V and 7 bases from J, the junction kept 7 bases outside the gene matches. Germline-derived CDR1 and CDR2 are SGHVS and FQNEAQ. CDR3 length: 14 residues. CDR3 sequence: CASSPRTGRQPQHF. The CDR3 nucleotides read TGTGCCAGCAGCCCCCGGACAGGGAGACAGCCCCAGCATTTT.

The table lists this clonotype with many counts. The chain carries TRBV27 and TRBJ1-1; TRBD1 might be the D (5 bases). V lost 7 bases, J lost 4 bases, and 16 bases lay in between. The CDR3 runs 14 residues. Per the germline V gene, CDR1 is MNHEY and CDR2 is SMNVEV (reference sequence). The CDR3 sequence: CASTSGNPGTEAFF. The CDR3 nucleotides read TGTGCCAGCACCTCAGGGAATCCGGGCACTGAAGCTTTCTTT.

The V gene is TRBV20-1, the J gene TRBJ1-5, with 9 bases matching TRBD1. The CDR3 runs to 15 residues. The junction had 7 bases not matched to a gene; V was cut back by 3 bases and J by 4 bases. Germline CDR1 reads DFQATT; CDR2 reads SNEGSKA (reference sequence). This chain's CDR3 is CSARLPTGGNQPQHF. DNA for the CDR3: TGCAGTGCTAGGCTCCCGACAGGGGGAAATCAGCCCCAGCATTTT.

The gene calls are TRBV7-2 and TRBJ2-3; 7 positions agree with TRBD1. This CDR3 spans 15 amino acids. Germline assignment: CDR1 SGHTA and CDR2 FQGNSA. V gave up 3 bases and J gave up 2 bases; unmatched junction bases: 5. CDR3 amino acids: CASSLGQPLTDTQYF. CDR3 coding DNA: TGTGCCAGCAGCTTGGGACAGCCTCTCACAGATACGCAGTATTTT.

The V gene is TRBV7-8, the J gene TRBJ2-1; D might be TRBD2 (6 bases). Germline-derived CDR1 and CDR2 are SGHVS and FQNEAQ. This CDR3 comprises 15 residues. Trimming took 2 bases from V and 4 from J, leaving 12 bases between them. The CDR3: CASSLPLALYNEQFF. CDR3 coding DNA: TGTGCCAGCAGCTTACCGCTAGCGCTATACAATGAGCAGTTCTTC.

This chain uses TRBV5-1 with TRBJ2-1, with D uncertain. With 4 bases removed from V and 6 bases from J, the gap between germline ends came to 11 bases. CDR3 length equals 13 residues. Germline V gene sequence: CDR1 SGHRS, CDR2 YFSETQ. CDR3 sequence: CASSPGPGNEQFF. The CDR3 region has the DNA TGCGCCAGCAGCCCTGGCCCGGGCAATGAGCAGTTCTTC.

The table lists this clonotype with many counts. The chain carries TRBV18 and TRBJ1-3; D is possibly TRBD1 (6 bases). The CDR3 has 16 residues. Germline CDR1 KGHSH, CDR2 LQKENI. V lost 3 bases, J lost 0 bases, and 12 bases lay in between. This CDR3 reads CASSPWTDNSGNTIYF. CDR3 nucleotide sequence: TGTGCCAGCTCACCTTGGACAGACAACTCTGGAAACACCATATATTTT.

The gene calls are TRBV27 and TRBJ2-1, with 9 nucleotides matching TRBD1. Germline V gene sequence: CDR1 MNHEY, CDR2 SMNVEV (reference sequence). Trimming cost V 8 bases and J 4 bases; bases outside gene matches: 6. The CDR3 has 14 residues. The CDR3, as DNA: TGTGCCAGCGGGACAGGGCGGGATTACAATGAGCAGTTCTTC. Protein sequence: CASGTGRDYNEQFF.

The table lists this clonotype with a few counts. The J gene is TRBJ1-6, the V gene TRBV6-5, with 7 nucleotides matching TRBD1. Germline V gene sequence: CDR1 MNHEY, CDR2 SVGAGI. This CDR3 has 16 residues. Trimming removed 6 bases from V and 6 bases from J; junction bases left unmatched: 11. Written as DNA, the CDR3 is TGTGCCAGCAGCCTTCGGCCCAGGGGGGTTAATTCACCCCTCCACTTT. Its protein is CASSLRPRGVNSPLHF.